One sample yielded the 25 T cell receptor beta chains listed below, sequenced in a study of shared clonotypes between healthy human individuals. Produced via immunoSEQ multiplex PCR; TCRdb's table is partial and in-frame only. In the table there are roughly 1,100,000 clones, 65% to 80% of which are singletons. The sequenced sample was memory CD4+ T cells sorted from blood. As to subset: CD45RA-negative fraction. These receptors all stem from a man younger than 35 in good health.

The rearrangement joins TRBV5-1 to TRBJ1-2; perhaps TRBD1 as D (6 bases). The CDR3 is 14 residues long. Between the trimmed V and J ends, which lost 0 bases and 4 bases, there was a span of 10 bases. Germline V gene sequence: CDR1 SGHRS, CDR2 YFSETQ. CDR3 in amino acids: CASSLETGLYGYTF. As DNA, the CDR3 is TGCGCCAGCAGCTTGGAGACAGGCCTCTATGGCTACACCTTC.

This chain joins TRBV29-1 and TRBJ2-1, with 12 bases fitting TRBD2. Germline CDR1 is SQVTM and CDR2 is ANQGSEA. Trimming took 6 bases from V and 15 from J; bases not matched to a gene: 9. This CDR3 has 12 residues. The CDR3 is CSVRLAGAWPFF. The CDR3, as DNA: TGCAGCGTCCGACTAGCGGGAGCTTGGCCGTTCTTC.

The CDR3 sequence is CASSHLDSLNTEAFF. The CDR3 region has the DNA TGCGCCAGCAGCCACCTCGACAGCCTGAACACTGAAGCTTTCTTT. The V call is TRBV4-3, the J call TRBJ1-1, with TRBD1 as a possible D gene (5 bases). The V gene lost 3 bases and the J gene lost 0 bases, with 11 bases spanning the gap. Germline V lookup: CDR1 LGHNA, CDR2 YSLEER. The CDR3 has 15 residues.

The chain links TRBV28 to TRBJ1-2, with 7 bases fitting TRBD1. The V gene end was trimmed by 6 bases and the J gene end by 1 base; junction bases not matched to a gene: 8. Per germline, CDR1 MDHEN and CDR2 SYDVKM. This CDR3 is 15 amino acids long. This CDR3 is CASSLQGSVNYGYTF. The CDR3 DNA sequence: TGTGCCAGCAGCCTACAGGGGTCGGTTAACTATGGCTACACCTTC.

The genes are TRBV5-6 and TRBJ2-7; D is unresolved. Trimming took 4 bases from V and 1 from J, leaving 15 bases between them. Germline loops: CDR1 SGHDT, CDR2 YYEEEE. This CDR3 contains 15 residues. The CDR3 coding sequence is TGTGCCAGCAGCCCCCTGGTGGCAGGTTCCTACGAGCAGTACTTC. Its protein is CASSPLVAGSYEQYF. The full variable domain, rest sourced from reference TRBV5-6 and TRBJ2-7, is DAGVTQSPTHLIKTRGQQVTLRCSPKSGHDTVSWYQQALGQGPQFIFQYYEEEERQRGNFPDRFSGHQFPNYSSELNVNALLLGDSALYLCASSPLVAGSYEQYFGPGTRLTVT.

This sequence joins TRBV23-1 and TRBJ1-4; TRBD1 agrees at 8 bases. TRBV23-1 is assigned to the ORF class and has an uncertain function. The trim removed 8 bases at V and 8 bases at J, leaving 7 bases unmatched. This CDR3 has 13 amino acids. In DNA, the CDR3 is TGCGCCAGCCAGGGGGCGCGGAGGGAAAAACTGTTTTTT. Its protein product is CASQGARREKLFF.

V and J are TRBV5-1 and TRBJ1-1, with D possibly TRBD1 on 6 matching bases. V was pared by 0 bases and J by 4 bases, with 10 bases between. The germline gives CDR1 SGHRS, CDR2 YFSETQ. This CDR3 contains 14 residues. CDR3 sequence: CASSLAGAVTEAFF. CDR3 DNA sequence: TGCGCCAGCAGCTTGGCAGGGGCGGTCACTGAAGCTTTCTTT.

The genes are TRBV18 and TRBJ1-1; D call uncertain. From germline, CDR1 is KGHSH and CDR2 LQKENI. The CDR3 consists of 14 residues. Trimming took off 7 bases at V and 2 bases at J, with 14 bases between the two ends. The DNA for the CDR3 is TGTGCCAGCTGGACTCTGGCGGGTAACACTGAAGCTTTCTTT. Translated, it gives CASWTLAGNTEAFF.

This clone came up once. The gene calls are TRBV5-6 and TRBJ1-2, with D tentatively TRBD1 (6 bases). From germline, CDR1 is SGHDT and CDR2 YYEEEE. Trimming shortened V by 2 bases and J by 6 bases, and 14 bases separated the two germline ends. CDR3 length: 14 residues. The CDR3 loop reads CASSLLRGADGYTF. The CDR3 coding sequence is TGTGCCAGCAGCTTACTCCGGGGGGCGGATGGCTACACCTTC.

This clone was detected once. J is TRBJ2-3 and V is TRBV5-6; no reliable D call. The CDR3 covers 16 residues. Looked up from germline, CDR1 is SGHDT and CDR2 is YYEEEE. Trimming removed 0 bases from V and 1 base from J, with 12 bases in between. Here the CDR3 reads CASSLDPGPGTDTQYF. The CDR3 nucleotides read TGTGCCAGCAGCTTGGACCCGGGCCCCGGCACAGATACGCAGTATTTT.

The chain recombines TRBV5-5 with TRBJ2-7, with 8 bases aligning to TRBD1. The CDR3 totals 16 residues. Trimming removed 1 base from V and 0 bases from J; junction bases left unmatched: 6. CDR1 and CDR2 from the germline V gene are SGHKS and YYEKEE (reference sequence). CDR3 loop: CASSLTDRGFSYEQYF. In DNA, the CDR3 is TGTGCCAGCAGCTTGACCGACAGGGGCTTCTCCTACGAGCAGTACTTC.

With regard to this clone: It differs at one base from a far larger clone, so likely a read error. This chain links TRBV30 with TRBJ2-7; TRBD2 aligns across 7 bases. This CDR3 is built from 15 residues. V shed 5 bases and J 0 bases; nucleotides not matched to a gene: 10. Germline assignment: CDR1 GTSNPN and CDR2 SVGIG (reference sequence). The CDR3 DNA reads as TGTGCCTGGGGTGGACCTAGCGGCCTCTCCTACGAGCAGTACTTC. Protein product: CAWGGPSGLSYEQYF.

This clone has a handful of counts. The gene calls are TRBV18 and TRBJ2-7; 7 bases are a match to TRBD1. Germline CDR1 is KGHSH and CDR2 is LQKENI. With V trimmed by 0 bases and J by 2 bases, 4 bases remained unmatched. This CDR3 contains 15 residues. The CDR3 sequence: CASSPPATGPYEQYF. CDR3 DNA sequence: TGTGCCAGCTCACCACCGGCGACAGGGCCCTACGAGCAGTACTTC.

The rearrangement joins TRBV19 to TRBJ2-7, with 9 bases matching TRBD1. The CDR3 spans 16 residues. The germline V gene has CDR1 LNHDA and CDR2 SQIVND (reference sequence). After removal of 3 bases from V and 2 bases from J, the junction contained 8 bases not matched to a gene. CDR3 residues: CASSILPGTGTYEQYF. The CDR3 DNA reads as TGTGCCAGTAGTATCCTTCCCGGGACAGGGACCTACGAGCAGTACTTC.

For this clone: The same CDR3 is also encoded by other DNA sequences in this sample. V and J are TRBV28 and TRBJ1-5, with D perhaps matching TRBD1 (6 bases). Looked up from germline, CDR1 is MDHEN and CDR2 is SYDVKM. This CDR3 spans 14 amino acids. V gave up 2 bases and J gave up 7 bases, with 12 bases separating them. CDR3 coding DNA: TGTGCCAGCAGTTTACCACAGGGTAGGCAGCCCCAGCATTTT. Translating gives CASSLPQGRQPQHF.

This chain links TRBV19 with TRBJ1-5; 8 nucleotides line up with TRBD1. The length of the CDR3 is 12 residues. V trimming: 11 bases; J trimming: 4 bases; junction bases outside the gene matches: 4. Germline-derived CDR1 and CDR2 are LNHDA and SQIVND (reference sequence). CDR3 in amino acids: CAGGQGNQPQHF. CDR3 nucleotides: TGTGCCGGAGGACAGGGAAATCAGCCCCAGCATTTT.

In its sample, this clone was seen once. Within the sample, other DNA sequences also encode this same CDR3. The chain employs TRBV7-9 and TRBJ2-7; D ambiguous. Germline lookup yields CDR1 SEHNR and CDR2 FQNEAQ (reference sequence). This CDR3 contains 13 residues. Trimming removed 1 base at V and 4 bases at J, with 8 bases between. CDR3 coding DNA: TGTGCCAGCAGCTTAGTGTACCCATACGAGCAGTACTTC. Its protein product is CASSLVYPYEQYF.

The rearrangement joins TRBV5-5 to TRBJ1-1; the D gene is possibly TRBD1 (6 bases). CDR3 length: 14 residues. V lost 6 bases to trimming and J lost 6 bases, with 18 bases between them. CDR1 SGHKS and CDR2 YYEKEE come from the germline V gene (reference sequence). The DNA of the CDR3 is TGTGCCAGCACCTCTGAAGGGGGTAAGGCTGAAGCTTTCTTT. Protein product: CASTSEGGKAEAFF. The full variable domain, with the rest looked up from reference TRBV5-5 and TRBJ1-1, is DAGVTQSPTHLIKTRGQQVTLRCSPISGHKSVSWYQQVLGQGPQFIFQYYEKEERGRGNFPDRFSARQFPNYSSELNVNALLLGDSALYLCASTSEGGKAEAFFGQGTRLTVV.

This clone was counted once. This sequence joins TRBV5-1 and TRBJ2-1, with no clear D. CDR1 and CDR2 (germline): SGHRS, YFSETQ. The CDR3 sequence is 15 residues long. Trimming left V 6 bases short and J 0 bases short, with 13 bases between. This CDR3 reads CASTVTSSSYNEQFF. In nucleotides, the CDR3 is TGCGCCAGCACGGTGACGTCGAGCTCCTACAATGAGCAGTTCTTC.

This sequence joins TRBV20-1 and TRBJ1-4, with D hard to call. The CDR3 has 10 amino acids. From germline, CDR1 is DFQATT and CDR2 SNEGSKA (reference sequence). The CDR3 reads CKDRLEKLFF. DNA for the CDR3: TGCAAGGACCGTTTGGAAAAACTGTTTTTT.

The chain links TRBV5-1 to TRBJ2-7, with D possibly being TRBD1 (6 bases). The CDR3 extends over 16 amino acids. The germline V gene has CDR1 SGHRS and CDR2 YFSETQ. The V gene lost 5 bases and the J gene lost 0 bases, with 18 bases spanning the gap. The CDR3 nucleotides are TGCGCCAGCAGACGCAATCTACAGGGTACCTCCTACGAGCAGTACTTC. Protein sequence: CASRRNLQGTSYEQYF. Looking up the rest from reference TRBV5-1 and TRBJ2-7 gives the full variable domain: KAGVTQTPRYLIKTRGQQVTLSCSPISGHRSVSWYQQTPGQGLQFLFEYFSETQRNKGNFPGRFSGRQFSNSRSEMNVSTLELGDSALYLCASRRNLQGTSYEQYFGPGTRLTVT.

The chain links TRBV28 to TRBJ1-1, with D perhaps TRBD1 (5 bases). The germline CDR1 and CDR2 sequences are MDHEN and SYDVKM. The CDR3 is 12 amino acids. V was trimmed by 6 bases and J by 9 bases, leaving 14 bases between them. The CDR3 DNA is TGTGCCAGCAGGGGAGGGTGGGACCAAGCTTTCTTT. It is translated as CASRGGWDQAFF.

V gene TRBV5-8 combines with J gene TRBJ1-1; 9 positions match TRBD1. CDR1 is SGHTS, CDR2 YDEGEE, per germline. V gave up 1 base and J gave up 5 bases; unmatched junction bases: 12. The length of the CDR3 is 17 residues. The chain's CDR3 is CASSLRGQGFRGTEAFF. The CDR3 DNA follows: TGTGCCAGCAGCTTGAGGGGACAGGGTTTCAGGGGAACTGAAGCTTTCTTT.

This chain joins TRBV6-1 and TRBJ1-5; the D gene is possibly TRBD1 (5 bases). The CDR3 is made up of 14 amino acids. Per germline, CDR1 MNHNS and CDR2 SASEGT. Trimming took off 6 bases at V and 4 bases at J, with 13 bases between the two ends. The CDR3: CASRRGGGNQPQHF. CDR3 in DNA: TGTGCCAGCAGGAGGGGAGGAGGGAATCAGCCCCAGCATTTT.

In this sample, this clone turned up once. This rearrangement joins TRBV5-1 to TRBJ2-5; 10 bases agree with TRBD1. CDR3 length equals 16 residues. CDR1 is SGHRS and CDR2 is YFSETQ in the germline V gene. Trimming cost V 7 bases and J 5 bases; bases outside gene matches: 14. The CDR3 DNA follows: TGCGCCAGCTCTCAGCTCGGGACAGGGGAAAGTGAGACCCAGTACTTC. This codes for CASSQLGTGESETQYF.